Sequencing of this TCR beta chain was carried out in a study of CD8 T cells in ankylosing spondylitis (dated by TCRdb to 2017 to 2019). Regarding the complete study: T cell receptor beta repertoires were profiled in healthy donors and ankylosing spondylitis patients so that disease-linked TCR variants could be found. In total, the full study cohort was made up of some 110 healthy donors and about two dozen ankylosing spondylitis patients. Peripheral blood was sampled, and synovial fluid was also collected from ankylosing spondylitis patients.

CDR1 and CDR2, looked up from the germline V gene, are SGHDN and FVKESK. Taken from cysteine to phenylalanine, the CDR3 has 17 residues. Only CDR3 DNA remains: 51 bases, in frame from the first base. V loses 0 bases, J loses 6 bases, and the germline ends lie 20 bases apart. Worth noting for this clonotype: The antigen it recognizes is unknown. Base qualities are not provided; no much larger clone lies one nucleotide away.

TCRdb names Illumina HiSeq 2500 as the instrument used. Quantitative 5'-RACE with molecular barcodes was the method used to prepare the TCR beta libraries. Concerning the study's data processing: To identify disease-linked TCR variants, a new computational method was used, one built on a probabilistic model of VDJ rearrangement. TCRdb took the public reads, trimmed them with fastp at Q25, ran MiXCR for clone calling and kept in-frame beta chains. One record per CDR3 amino acid sequence lists the most common genes and DNA. TCRdb's processing, not the study's, gives the V and J calls here. In this sample the table shows roughly 400,000 distinct CDR3 sequences, about a fifth of which occur a single time. 16% of the sample is taken by the ten largest. What the study reported, not specific to this receptor: According to the report, matched synovial fluid samples from ankylosing spondylitis patients were significantly enriched for the disease-linked clones. A CD8+ phenotype was shown by the disease-linked clones, which were found at relatively low frequencies in peripheral blood. A TCR beta motif made up of under ten highly homologous amino acid variants appeared to be characteristic of blood from ankylosing spondylitis patients. Some motif variants had previously been reported in the synovial fluid and blood of reactive arthritis patients, which suggests shared mechanisms of disease initiation.

Material for sequencing was blood, either unsorted or a sorted T cell fraction (not recorded which). Recombination linked TRBV14 to TRBJ1-2; the D gene is not confidently resolved. The sequence came from a male donor with ankylosing spondylitis. The CDR3 here reads CASSQDLLGSGGDGYTF. The DNA is as follows: TGTGCCAGCAGCCAAGATCTACTGGGAAGCGGAGGCGATGGCTACACCTTC. The entire variable domain, with the stretches around the CDR3 drawn from the reference TRBV14 and TRBJ1-2 proteins, is EAGVTQFPSHSVIEKGQTVTLRCDPISGHDNLYWYRRVMGKEIKFLLHFVKESKQDESGMPNNRFLAERTGGTYSTLKVQPAELEDSGVYFCASSQDLLGSGGDGYTFGSGTRLTVV.